The rows below give T cell receptor beta chains drawn from one sample of a study of T cell changes during pregnancy in multiple sclerosis. TCRdb's copy holds only in-frame clones and misses some; the assay was immunoSEQ multiplex PCR. The sample lists 55,000 to 85,000 clones; roughly nine tenths were seen once. The sequenced sample was peripheral blood, obtained in the third trimester of pregnancy. The receptors here all came from a female donor with multiple sclerosis, enrolled in a pregnancy study. Each CDR3 is given with its conserved first and last residue. Each record gives: J gene, V gene, D gene, CDR3 length, clone size, CDR3 DNA, CDR3 protein. D genes are given only for firm matches. Clone size is not always given. Where it is, it says once, few, many or a class for expanded clones.

TRBJ2-5 | TRBV7-6 | TRBD1 | 15 | . | TGTGCCAGCAGCCCGGGGACAGGGGAGTTTGAGACCCAGTACTTC | CASSPGTGEFETQYF
TRBJ2-7 | TRBV29-1 | TRBD1 | 13 | . | TGCAGCGTCTCGAGACAGGGGGCCTACGAGCAGTACTTC | CSVSRQGAYEQYF
TRBJ1-3 | TRBV27 | . | 14 | . | TGTGCCAGCAGTTTAAGGGGGTCTGGAAACACCATATATTTT | CASSLRGSGNTIYF
TRBJ2-5 | TRBV4-1 | . | 12 | . | TGCGCCAGCAGCCAAGATCTCGAGACCCAGTACTTC | CASSQDLETQYF
TRBJ1-1 | TRBV27 | TRBD1 | 14 | once | TGTGCCAGCAGTCCCGGGACAGAGAACACTGAAGCTTTCTTT | CASSPGTENTEAFF
TRBJ2-1 | TRBV10-3 | . | 14 | . | TGTGCCATCAGTGAGCTAGCACTCTACAATGAGCAGTTCTTC | CAISELALYNEQFF
TRBJ1-1 | TRBV30 | TRBD1 | 15 | . | TGTGCCTGGAATCCCTGGACAGGATTGAACACTGAAGCTTTCTTT | CAWNPWTGLNTEAFF
TRBJ2-7 | TRBV5-4 | . | 14 | . | TGTGCCAGCAGCTCAGGGTATAACTCCTACGAGCAGTACTTC | CASSSGYNSYEQYF
TRBJ2-7 | TRBV27 | . | 15 | . | TGTGCCAGCAGTTTAAGACTAGGGGTCTCCTACGAGCAGTACTTC | CASSLRLGVSYEQYF
TRBJ1-6 | TRBV2 | . | 13 | once | TGTGCCAGCTACGGGGTGAGGGATTCACCCCTCCACTTT | CASYGVRDSPLHF
TRBJ2-3 | TRBV4-1 | TRBD2 | 17 | . | TGCGCCAGCAGCCAAGAAATCGGGCTAGCGGGGCGAGATACGCAGTATTTT | CASSQEIGLAGRDTQYF
TRBJ1-5 | TRBV30 | . | 14 | once | TGTGCCTGGAGTGCCACAGCGGATGATCAGCCCCAGCATTTT | CAWSATADDQPQHF
TRBJ1-2 | TRBV14 | . | 15 | . | TGTGCCAGCAGTCCAGGGGCGAAAGCTAACTATGGCTACACCTTC | CASSPGAKANYGYTF
TRBJ2-3 | TRBV5-1 | TRBD2 | 22 | . | TGCGCCAGCAGCTTCCCTAGCGGGGGCCCAGTCTTACTCCATCCACGCACAGATACGCAGTATTTT | CASSFPSGGPVLLHPRTDTQYF
TRBJ2-7 | TRBV4-3 | . | 15 | . | TGCGCCAGCAGCCAAGATGCGGGGGCCTATATCGAGCAGTACTTC | CASSQDAGAYIEQYF
TRBJ2-1 | TRBV5-1 | TRBD2 | 18 | once | TGCGCCAGCAGCTTACGACTAGCGGGGACCCTGGGGCACAATGAGCAGTTCTTC | CASSLRLAGTLGHNEQFF
TRBJ2-7 | TRBV19 | TRBD2 | 15 | . | TGTGCCAGTAGTATACGACTAGCGGGATCCTACGAGCAGTACTTC | CASSIRLAGSYEQYF
TRBJ1-5 | TRBV29-1 | TRBD1 | 13 | . | TGCAGCGCTGGACAGGGAAGCAATCAGCCCCAGCATTTT | CSAGQGSNQPQHF
TRBJ2-7 | TRBV27 | TRBD1 | 16 | . | TGTGCCAGCACTCAACCTGGGACAGGGGTGGCCAACGAGCAGTACTTC | CASTQPGTGVANEQYF
TRBJ2-1 | TRBV6-5 | . | 14 | . | TGTGCCAGCAGTTATCAGGGGGGCACCAATGAGCAGTTCTTC | CASSYQGGTNEQFF
TRBJ1-4 | TRBV7-9 | . | 15 | . | TGTGCCAGCAGCTTAAACAGGGCCACTAATGAAAAACTGTTTTTT | CASSLNRATNEKLFF
TRBJ1-1 | TRBV9 | . | 14 | . | TGTGCCAGCAGCCCCAAATCAGGGAACACTGAAGCTTTCTTT | CASSPKSGNTEAFF
TRBJ2-7 | TRBV7-9 | . | 15 | . | TGTGCCAGCAGCTTAATCCCGGGGCAGGGGACCGAGCAGTACTTC | CASSLIPGQGTEQYF
TRBJ1-5 | TRBV18 | TRBD1 | 15 | once | TGTGCCAGCTCAGTTACAGGGGCAGGAGATCAGCCCCAGCATTTT | CASSVTGAGDQPQHF
TRBJ1-5 | TRBV5-5 | . | 13 | . | TGTGCCAGCAGCTTGGGTTATGATCAGCCCCAGCATTTT | CASSLGYDQPQHF
TRBJ2-5 | TRBV13 | TRBD2 | 15 | . | TGTGCCAGCAGCTTAGCACTAGCGGCCCAAGAGACCCAGTACTTC | CASSLALAAQETQYF
TRBJ1-2 | TRBV7-2 | TRBD1 | 13 | once | TGTGCCAGCAGCCGACAGGGGTCATATGGCTACACCTTC | CASSRQGSYGYTF
TRBJ2-2 | TRBV11-2 | . | 17 | few | TGTGCCAGCAGCATCGGGAGGGGGCTAGCGGCCACCGGGGAGCTGTTTTTT | CASSIGRGLAATGELFF
TRBJ1-2 | TRBV5-4 | TRBD1 | 16 | . | TGTGCCAGCAGCTTGAGTGCAGGGGGTGATAACTATGGCTACACCTTC | CASSLSAGGDNYGYTF
TRBJ2-1 | TRBV5-1 | TRBD2 | 14 | . | TGCGCCAGCAGCTTACTAGCGGGAGGGCTAGAGCAGTTCTTC | CASSLLAGGLEQFF
TRBJ2-7 | TRBV19 | TRBD2 | 16 | . | TGTGCCAGTAGTCCGTACCAGGGAGCGGGGTCCTACGAGCAGTACTTC | CASSPYQGAGSYEQYF
TRBJ1-2 | TRBV18 | TRBD1 | 16 | . | TGTGCCAGCTCACCACCGGGACAGGCTTCTAACTATGGCTACACCTTC | CASSPPGQASNYGYTF
TRBJ2-3 | TRBV4-1 | TRBD2 | 16 | . | TGCGCCAGCAGCCAAGAAAATAGCGGGGGTCGGGATACGCAGTATTTT | CASSQENSGGRDTQYF
TRBJ2-7 | TRBV7-9 | TRBD2 | 17 | . | TGTGCCAGCAGCTCCAAGGTAGCGGGGGATAAATCCTACGAGCAGTACTTC | CASSSKVAGDKSYEQYF
TRBJ2-1 | TRBV5-4 | . | 17 | . | TGTGCCAGCAGCTCGAAAACTACTAGAGGGGGGGACAATGAGCAGTTCTTC | CASSSKTTRGGDNEQFF
TRBJ2-1 | TRBV6-5 | . | 16 | . | TGTGCCAGCAGTTACTCGGTGGGGAGTTCCTACAATGAGCAGTTCTTC | CASSYSVGSSYNEQFF
TRBJ1-2 | TRBV7-7 | TRBD1 | 19 | . | TGTGCCAGCACCGACAACCCGGACAGGGTACCCTTTAGAGACTATGGCTACACCTTC | CASTDNPDRVPFRDYGYTF